The clone carrying this TCR beta chain showed up many times. TCRdb itself ran the 5' RACE reads through MiXCR, one entry per CDR3 protein. The table has around 26,000 distinct CDR3 sequences, about 3.5% seen once. The ends were cut back, 1 base at V and 2 bases at J, with 10 bases in the middle. Germline-derived CDR1 and CDR2 are SGHTA and FQGNSA. CDR3 size: 15 residues. The source of the sample is a study of neurological immune-mediated disorders. This TCR was sampled from a woman aged 30 to 39 with multiple sclerosis. The specimen sequenced was PBMCs. V gene TRBV7-2 combines with J gene TRBJ2-3; either TRBD1 or TRBD2 may fit D (5 bases each). CDR3 coding DNA: TGTGCCAGCAGCTTAGTGGGGGACCACACAGATACGCAGTATTTT. It encodes CASSLVGDHTDTQYF.